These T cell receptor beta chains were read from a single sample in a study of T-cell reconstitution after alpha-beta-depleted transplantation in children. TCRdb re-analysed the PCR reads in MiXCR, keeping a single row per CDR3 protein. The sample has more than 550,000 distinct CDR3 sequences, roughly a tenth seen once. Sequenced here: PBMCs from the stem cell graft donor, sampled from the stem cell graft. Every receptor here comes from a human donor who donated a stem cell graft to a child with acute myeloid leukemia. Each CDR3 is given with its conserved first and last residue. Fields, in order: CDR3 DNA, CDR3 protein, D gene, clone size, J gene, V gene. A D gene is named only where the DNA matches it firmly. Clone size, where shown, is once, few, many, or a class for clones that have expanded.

cdr3_nt: TGCAGCGTTGAAGTTTTTCTTACAGGGCCAGGTATCAATGAGCAGTTCTTC
cdr3_aa: CSVEVFLTGPGINEQFF
d_call: .
clone_size: many
j_call: TRBJ2-1
v_call: TRBV29-1

cdr3_nt: TGTGCCAGCAGTTACTCAGGGGGCGAGTTCTTC
cdr3_aa: CASSYSGGEFF
d_call: TRBD1
clone_size: few
j_call: TRBJ2-1
v_call: TRBV6-2/TRBV6-3

cdr3_nt: TGTGCCAGCAGCCTCCCGGGCTACGAGACAGATACGCAGTATTTT
cdr3_aa: CASSLPGYETDTQYF
d_call: .
clone_size: many
j_call: TRBJ2-3
v_call: TRBV7-8

cdr3_nt: TGTGCCAGCAGTTTAAAGGGTTCACCCCTCCACTTT
cdr3_aa: CASSLKGSPLHF
d_call: .
clone_size: .
j_call: TRBJ1-6
v_call: TRBV12-3/TRBV12-4

cdr3_nt: TGTGCCAGCAGCTCAAGGCACAGACAGTATGGCTACACCTTC
cdr3_aa: CASSSRHRQYGYTF
d_call: .
clone_size: few
j_call: TRBJ1-2
v_call: TRBV28

cdr3_nt: TGTGCCAGCAGGAATTCAGGGAACTCCTACGAGCAGTACTTC
cdr3_aa: CASRNSGNSYEQYF
d_call: .
clone_size: .
j_call: TRBJ2-7
v_call: TRBV12-3/TRBV12-4

cdr3_nt: TGCAGTGCGGGGGGAGAAAGCACAGATACGCAGTATTTT
cdr3_aa: CSAGGESTDTQYF
d_call: .
clone_size: many
j_call: TRBJ2-3
v_call: TRBV20-1

cdr3_nt: TGTGCCAGCAGCCCCGGGTACAGGGTTGGCCAAGAGACCCAGTACTTC
cdr3_aa: CASSPGYRVGQETQYF
d_call: .
clone_size: .
j_call: TRBJ2-5
v_call: TRBV5-4

cdr3_nt: TGTGCCAGCAGTTATGGGGGAGCCAATTCTCAAGAGACCCAGTACTTC
cdr3_aa: CASSYGGANSQETQYF
d_call: .
clone_size: few
j_call: TRBJ2-5
v_call: TRBV6-5

cdr3_nt: TGTGCCTGGAGTGCCCAGGGAGGTGAGCAGTTCTTC
cdr3_aa: CAWSAQGGEQFF
d_call: .
clone_size: .
j_call: TRBJ2-1
v_call: TRBV30

cdr3_nt: TGCAGTGCCGACGGGAGGCTAGATACGCAGTATTTT
cdr3_aa: CSADGRLDTQYF
d_call: TRBD2
clone_size: few
j_call: TRBJ2-3
v_call: TRBV20-1

cdr3_nt: TGTGCCAGCAAGATAGCGGGAGTACACGAGCAGTACTTC
cdr3_aa: CASKIAGVHEQYF
d_call: TRBD2
clone_size: many
j_call: TRBJ2-7
v_call: TRBV12-3/TRBV12-4

cdr3_nt: TGTGCCAGCAGCCAGAGAGGAGATACGCAGTATTTT
cdr3_aa: CASSQRGDTQYF
d_call: .
clone_size: many
j_call: TRBJ2-3
v_call: TRBV7-2

cdr3_nt: TGCAGCGTTGGGGACAGGCATGGGGGGACCCAGTACTTC
cdr3_aa: CSVGDRHGGTQYF
d_call: TRBD1
clone_size: .
j_call: TRBJ2-5
v_call: TRBV29-1

cdr3_nt: TGTGCCAGCAGCTTAGGGGTCCACCCCCTAGCAGATACGCAGTATTTT
cdr3_aa: CASSLGVHPLADTQYF
d_call: .
clone_size: .
j_call: TRBJ2-3
v_call: TRBV7-3

cdr3_nt: TGTGCCAGCAGACTTTCGGGACAGGGAGCCTACGAGCAGTACTTC
cdr3_aa: CASRLSGQGAYEQYF
d_call: TRBD1
clone_size: few
j_call: TRBJ2-7
v_call: TRBV7-2

cdr3_nt: TGTGCCAGCAGCCAAGGGGGCCGTAACTATGGCTACACCTTC
cdr3_aa: CASSQGGRNYGYTF
d_call: .
clone_size: few
j_call: TRBJ1-2
v_call: TRBV14

cdr3_nt: TGTGCCAGCAGTTTAGCGGCAGAGACAGCTGAGCAGTTCTTC
cdr3_aa: CASSLAAETAEQFF
d_call: .
clone_size: few
j_call: TRBJ2-1
v_call: TRBV12-3/TRBV12-4

cdr3_nt: TGTGCCAGCAGCAAAGTCGTGGCGGATTCTAGCACAGATACGCAGTATTTT
cdr3_aa: CASSKVVADSSTDTQYF
d_call: .
clone_size: .
j_call: TRBJ2-3
v_call: TRBV21-1

cdr3_nt: TGCGCCAGCAGCTTGATGACGGGATACACCGGGGAGCTGTTTTTT
cdr3_aa: CASSLMTGYTGELFF
d_call: .
clone_size: .
j_call: TRBJ2-2
v_call: TRBV5-1

cdr3_nt: TGTGCCACCAGCAGAGATGAGGGGCGCGTCGATGAGCAGTTCTTC
cdr3_aa: CATSRDEGRVDEQFF
d_call: .
clone_size: many
j_call: TRBJ2-1
v_call: TRBV15

cdr3_nt: TGCAGTGCTAGAGCTCCCCCCGGCCAAGAGGCCCAGTACTTC
cdr3_aa: CSARAPPGQEAQYF
d_call: .
clone_size: .
j_call: TRBJ2-5
v_call: TRBV20-1

cdr3_nt: TGTGCCAGCAGCGAGCGGACACACTCCTACAATGAGCAGTTCTTC
cdr3_aa: CASSERTHSYNEQFF
d_call: .
clone_size: few
j_call: TRBJ2-1
v_call: TRBV7-9

cdr3_nt: TGCAGCGCCCTCGGGACTCTAAACAATGAGCAGTTCTTC
cdr3_aa: CSALGTLNNEQFF
d_call: .
clone_size: .
j_call: TRBJ2-1
v_call: TRBV29-1

cdr3_nt: TGCGCCAGCAGCCCGACTTTGGACTCCTACGAGCAGTACTTC
cdr3_aa: CASSPTLDSYEQYF
d_call: .
clone_size: few
j_call: TRBJ2-7
v_call: TRBV4-1

cdr3_nt: TGTGCCAGCAGCCAACTAGCATGGGGCTACGAGCAGTACTTC
cdr3_aa: CASSQLAWGYEQYF
d_call: .
clone_size: few
j_call: TRBJ2-7
v_call: TRBV3-1